This T cell receptor beta chain was captured in a study of chemoradiotherapy in HPV16-positive cancers. Looking at the study overall: Candidate HPV-specific T-cell clones and common TCR motifs came from functional assays in a couple of HPV16-positive patients. Study-level points and caveats: In HPV16-positive patients, HPV-responsive T-cell expansion tracked better recurrence-free survival. The functional HPV-specific definition rests on just two HPV16-positive patients.

Repertoires were sampled repeatedly during chemoradiotherapy. The protocol was immunoSEQ multiplex PCR, while the TCRdb copy is restricted to in-frame clones and leaves out a portion. This table holds 450 to 700 clones, just under 85% found once. Remarks on this clone: Its antigen is unknown.

Sample: tumor tissue, taken from a patient who underwent chemoradiotherapy. This TCR derives from a human donor with HPV-associated anogenital cancer.

Here the CDR3 reads CASSLGTPDWAFF. The CDR3 DNA is TGTGCCAGCAGCTTAGGGACACCGGATTGGGCTTTCTTT. V gene TRBV7-8 combines with J gene TRBJ1-1; tentative D call: TRBD1 (5 bases). The CDR3 runs 13 residues. Deletions cut 1 base from V and 11 bases from J, with 14 bases between. The germline gives CDR1 SGHVS, CDR2 FQNEAQ.